This T cell receptor beta chain was observed in a study of blood T cell repertoires in COVID-19. About the study: The United States, Italy and Spain were the sources of the acute and convalescent COVID-19 samples. The cDNA or gDNA used as material had been derived from T cells, B-cell-depleted T cells, or PBMCs.

The J segment lost 7 bases and the V segment lost 3 bases, leaving 4 bases of the junction unmatched. The CDR3 runs to 14 residues. Germline lookup yields CDR1 MNHNS and CDR2 SASEGT. Libraries were prepared by immunoSEQ multiplex PCR; TCRdb keeps only in-frame clonotypes and omits some of them. The profile covers under 250,000 clones, with around 85% appearing a single time and around 6.4% taken by the ten largest. Source material: peripheral blood. The TCR comes from a woman aged 55-70 years with active or convalescent COVID-19. The chain links TRBV6-1 to TRBJ1-2; 11 nucleotides agree with TRBD1. The CDR3 sequence: CASSDGQGASGYTF. CDR3 DNA sequence: TGTGCCAGCAGTGATGGACAGGGGGCGTCTGGCTACACCTTC.